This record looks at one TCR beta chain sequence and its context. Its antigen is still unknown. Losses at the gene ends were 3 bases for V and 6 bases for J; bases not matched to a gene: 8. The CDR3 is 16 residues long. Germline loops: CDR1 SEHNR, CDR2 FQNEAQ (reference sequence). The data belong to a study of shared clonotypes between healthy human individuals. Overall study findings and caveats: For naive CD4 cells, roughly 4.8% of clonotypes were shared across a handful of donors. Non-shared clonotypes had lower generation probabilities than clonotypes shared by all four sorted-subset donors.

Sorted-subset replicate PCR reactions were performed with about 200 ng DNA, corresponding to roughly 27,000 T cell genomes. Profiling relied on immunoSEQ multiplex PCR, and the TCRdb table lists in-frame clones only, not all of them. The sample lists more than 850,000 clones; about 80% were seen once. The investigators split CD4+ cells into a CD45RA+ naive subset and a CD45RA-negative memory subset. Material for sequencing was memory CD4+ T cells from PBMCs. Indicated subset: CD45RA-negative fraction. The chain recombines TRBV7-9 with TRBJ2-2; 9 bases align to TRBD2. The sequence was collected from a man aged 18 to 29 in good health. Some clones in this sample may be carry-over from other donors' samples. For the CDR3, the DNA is TGTGCCAGCAGCTTTTTACTAGCGGGTTTACCCGGGGAGCTGTTTTTT. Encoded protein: CASSFLLAGLPGELFF.